This T cell receptor (beta chain) was sequenced during a study of shared clonotypes between healthy human individuals. On the study more broadly: The cohort comprised a couple of women and a few men. Their ages spanned 18 to 49 years.

Running of the assay took place at deep level. This table comes from immunoSEQ multiplex PCR, and its TCRdb copy is limited to in-frame clones, with some not included. Of over 2 million clones listed, less than 95% are singletons. Study-wide findings and caveats: Genetic and exposure-history diversity was limited by the small donor number. In the sorted subsets, rarefaction showed sequencing was incomplete despite large depth.

The CDR3 covers 16 residues. Germline loops: CDR1 SEHNR, CDR2 FQNEAQ (reference sequence). The ends were cut back, 7 bases at V and 4 bases at J, with 20 bases in the middle. Naive CD8 cells comprised CD45RO-negative, CCR7-positively selected cells, excluding terminally differentiated effector memory CD45RA+ cells. In regard to this clone: The antigen is unknown.

The receptor was derived from a man aged 18 to 29 in good health. This chain links TRBV7-9 with TRBJ2-1; D is possibly TRBD2 (5 bases). Sequenced: naive CD8+ T cells sorted from blood. Here the CDR3 DNA reads TGTGCCAGCATTCCTGCTGAGGGCGCACCTTACAATGAGCAGTTCTTC. Translated: CASIPAEGAPYNEQFF.